Listed below are T cell receptor beta chains from one sample, sequenced in a study of radiotherapy plus CTLA-4 blockade in lung cancer. Clones were read by immunoSEQ multiplex PCR, and TCRdb kept only the in-frame ones, dropping some. The sample lists roughly 80,000 clones, 78% seen once, with 4% in the top ten. The specimen comprised peripheral blood, sampled from a patient treated with radiotherapy plus ipilimumab. Source of these receptors: a human donor with non-small cell lung cancer who had a partial response to radiotherapy plus ipilimumab. Some clones in this sample may be carry-over from other donors' samples. CDR3s include the opening cysteine and the closing phenylalanine or tryptophan. Each record gives: J gene, V gene, CDR3 protein.

TRBJ2-7	TRBV5-6	CASSLWDRHYEQYF
TRBJ2-1	TRBV5-4	CASMGAGGISYNEQFF
TRBJ1-5	TRBV2	CASSWGGGSNQPQHF
TRBJ2-6	TRBV6-6	CASAPGSGANVLTF
TRBJ1-5	TRBV6-6	CASSRQNNQPQHF
TRBJ1-6	TRBV19	CASKSRVGSPLHF
TRBJ1-3	TRBV5-1	CASSSGQGSGNTIYF
TRBJ1-2	TRBV5-1	CASSPQGGRNGYTF
TRBJ1-2	TRBV5-6	CASSNSYGYTF
TRBJ2-7	TRBV14	CASSPPTGTGVGEQYF
TRBJ2-2	TRBV5-5	CASSLAGVGTGELFF
TRBJ1-5	TRBV6-6	CASSKTGGYQPQHF
TRBJ2-1	TRBV19	CASSMRGGGTTGGLNYEQFF
NA	TRBV11-2	CASSQQDSSYEQYF
TRBJ2-3	TRBV29-1	CSVDEAGVSDTQYF
TRBJ2-6	TRBV6-5	CASSPAGANVLTF
TRBJ2-1	TRBV20-1	CSAERHEQFF
TRBJ2-6	TRBV4-2	CASSRRQGRDSGANVLTF
TRBJ1-2	TRBV6-1	CASSEYEHPNYGYTF
TRBJ1-2	TRBV18	CASSPRTGGAYGYTF
TRBJ2-2	TRBV10-2	CASSESNRRYTGELFF
TRBJ2-5	TRBV5-8	CASSSAGWGGTQYF
TRBJ1-2	TRBV27	CASSLTRQGALYYGYTF
TRBJ2-1	TRBV20-1	CSARAFDEQFF
TRBJ2-7	TRBV7-2	CASSPGTGEPYEQYF
TRBJ1-5	TRBV7-2	CASSYAGTDNSNQPQHF
TRBJ1-4	TRBV6-1	CASSNTGLSEKLFF
TRBJ1-3	TRBV5-8	CASSRASGNTIYF
TRBJ2-7	TRBV7-2	CASSYQGGIEYEQYF
TRBJ2-1	TRBV20-1	CSAGTNEQFF
TRBJ2-2	TRBV7-8	CASSRYGGGTGELFF
TRBJ1-2	TRBV19	CASSPQGINYGYTF
TRBJ2-7	TRBV27	CASTPGTGVTREQYF
TRBJ1-5	TRBV19	CASSRGTGRNQPQHF
TRBJ2-7	TRBV5-1	CASNGQGYEQYF